Below, one TCR beta chain is given with its context. Its antigen is currently unknown. Whole-study results and caveats: The TCR gene usage of tumor memory CD4+ T cells clustered together with blood and lymph node memory CD4+ cells and with lymph node naive CD4+ cells. Tumor-infiltrating Treg TCR alpha and beta sequences overlapped most with tumor naive CD4+ T cells, then blood naive. Whole repertoires were not studied in the larger cohort, only one V-J beta rearrangement.

Full-length variable regions came from constant-region reverse primers plus semi-nested Nested Universal Primer A PCR. TCRdb ran MiXCR on the 5' RACE reads and lists one entry per CDR3 protein. The sample has 35,000 to 50,000 distinct CDR3 sequences, about 29% seen once. The V and J ends lost 3 bases and 3 bases respectively, with 6 bases between them. CDR3 length equals 12 residues. Material for sequencing was tumor-infiltrating memory CD4+ T cells sorted from the breast tumor. Subset reported: memory CD4+ T cells, CD4+CD45RO+CD25-. The sequence was collected from a female donor with breast cancer. This rearrangement joins TRBV12-3 or TRBV12-4 to TRBJ2-7, with D unresolved. The CDR3: CASSLADYEQYF. The CDR3 nucleotides are TGTGCCAGCAGTTTGGCAGACTACGAGCAGTACTTC.